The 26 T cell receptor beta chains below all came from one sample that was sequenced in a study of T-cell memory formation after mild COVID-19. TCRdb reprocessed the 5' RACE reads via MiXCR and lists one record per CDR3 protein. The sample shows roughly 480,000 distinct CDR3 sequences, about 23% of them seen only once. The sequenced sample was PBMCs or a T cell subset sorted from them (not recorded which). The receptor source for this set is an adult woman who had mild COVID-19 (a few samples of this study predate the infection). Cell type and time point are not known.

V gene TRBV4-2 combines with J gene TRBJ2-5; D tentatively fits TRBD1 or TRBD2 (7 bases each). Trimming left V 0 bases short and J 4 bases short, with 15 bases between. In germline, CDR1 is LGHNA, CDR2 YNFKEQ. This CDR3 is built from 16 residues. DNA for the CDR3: TGTGCCAGCAGCCAAGACCCCCAGGGGGGGCGAGAGACCCAGTACTTC. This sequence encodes CASSQDPQGGRETQYF.

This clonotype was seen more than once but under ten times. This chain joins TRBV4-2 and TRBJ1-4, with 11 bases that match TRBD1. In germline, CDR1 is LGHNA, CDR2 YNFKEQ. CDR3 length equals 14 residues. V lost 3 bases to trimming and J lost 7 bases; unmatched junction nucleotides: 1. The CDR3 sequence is CASSQGQGGEKLFF. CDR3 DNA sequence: TGTGCCAGCAGCCAGGGACAGGGGGGTGAAAAACTGTTTTTT.

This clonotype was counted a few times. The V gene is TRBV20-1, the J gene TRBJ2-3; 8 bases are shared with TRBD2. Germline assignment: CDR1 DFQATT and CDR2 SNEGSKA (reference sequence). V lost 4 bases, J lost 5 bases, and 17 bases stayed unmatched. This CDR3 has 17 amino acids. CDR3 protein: CSAIHPAGGTVRDTQYF. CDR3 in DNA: TGCAGTGCTATCCATCCCGCGGGGGGAACCGTGCGAGATACGCAGTATTTT.

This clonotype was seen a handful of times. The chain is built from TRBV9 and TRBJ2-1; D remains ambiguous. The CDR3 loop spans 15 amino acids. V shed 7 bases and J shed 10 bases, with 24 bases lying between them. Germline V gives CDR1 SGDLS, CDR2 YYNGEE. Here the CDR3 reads CASGSGPGSFREQFF. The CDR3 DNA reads TGTGCCAGCGGTTCCGGGCCCGGGTCTTTTCGCGAGCAGTTCTTC.

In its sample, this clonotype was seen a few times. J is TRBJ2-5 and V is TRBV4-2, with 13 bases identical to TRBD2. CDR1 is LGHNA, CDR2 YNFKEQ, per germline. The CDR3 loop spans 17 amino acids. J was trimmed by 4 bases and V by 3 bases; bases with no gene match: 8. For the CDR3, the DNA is TGTGCCAGCAGCCACGGCCCCGGACTAGCGGGAGCAGAGACCCAGTACTTC. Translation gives CASSHGPGLAGAETQYF.

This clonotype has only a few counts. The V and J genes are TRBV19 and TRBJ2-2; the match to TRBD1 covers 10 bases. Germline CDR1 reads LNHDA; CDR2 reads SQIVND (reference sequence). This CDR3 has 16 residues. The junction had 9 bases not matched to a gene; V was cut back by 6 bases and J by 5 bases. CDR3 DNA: TGTGCCAGTAGGGACCGGGACAGGGGCTTTACCGGGGAGCTGTTTTTT. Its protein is CASRDRDRGFTGELFF.

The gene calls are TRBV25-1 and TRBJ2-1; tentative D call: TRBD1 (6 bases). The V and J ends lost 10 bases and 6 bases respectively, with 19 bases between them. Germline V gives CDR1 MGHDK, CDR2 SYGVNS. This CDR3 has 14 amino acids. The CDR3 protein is CATEVRGSPNEQFF. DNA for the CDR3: TGTGCCACGGAGGTAAGGGGGTCCCCCAATGAGCAGTTCTTC. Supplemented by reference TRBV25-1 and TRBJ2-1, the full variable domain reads EADIYQTPRYLVIGTGKKITLECSQTMGHDKMYWYQQDPGMELHLIHYSYGVNSTEKGDLSSESTVSRIRTEHFPLTLESARPSHTSQYLCATEVRGSPNEQFFGPGTRLTVL.

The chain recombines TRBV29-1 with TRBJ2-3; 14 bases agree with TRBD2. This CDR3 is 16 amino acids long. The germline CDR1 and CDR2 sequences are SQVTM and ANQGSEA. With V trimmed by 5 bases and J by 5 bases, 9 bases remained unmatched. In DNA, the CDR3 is TGCAGCGTTAACCTTGAGGGGACTAGCGGGAGAGATACGCAGTATTTT. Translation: CSVNLEGTSGRDTQYF.

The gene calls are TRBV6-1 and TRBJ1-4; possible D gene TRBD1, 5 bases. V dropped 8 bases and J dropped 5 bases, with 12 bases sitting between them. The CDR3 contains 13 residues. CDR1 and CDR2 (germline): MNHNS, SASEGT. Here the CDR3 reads CASLDRHNEKLFF. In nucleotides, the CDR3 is TGTGCCAGCCTAGACAGACACAATGAAAAACTGTTTTTT.

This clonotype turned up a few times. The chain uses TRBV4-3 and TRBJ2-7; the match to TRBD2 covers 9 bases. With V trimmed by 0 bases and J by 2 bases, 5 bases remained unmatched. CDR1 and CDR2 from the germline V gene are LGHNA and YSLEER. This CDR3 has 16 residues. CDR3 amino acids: CASSQDLLAGAYEQYF. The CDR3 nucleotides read TGCGCCAGCAGCCAAGATTTACTAGCGGGTGCCTACGAGCAGTACTTC.

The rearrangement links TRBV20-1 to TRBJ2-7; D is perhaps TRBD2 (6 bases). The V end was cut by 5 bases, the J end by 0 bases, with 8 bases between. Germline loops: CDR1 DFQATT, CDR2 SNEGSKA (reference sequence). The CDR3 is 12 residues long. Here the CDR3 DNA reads TGCAGTGCTCGCGGGACCTCCTACGAGCAGTACTTC. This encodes CSARGTSYEQYF.

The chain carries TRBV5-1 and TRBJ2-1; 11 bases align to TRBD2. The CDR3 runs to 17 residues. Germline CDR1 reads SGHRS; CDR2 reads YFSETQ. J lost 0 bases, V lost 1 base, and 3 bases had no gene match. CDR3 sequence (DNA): TGCGCCAGCAGCTTGACTAGCGGGAGTGTCTCCTACAATGAGCAGTTCTTC. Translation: CASSLTSGSVSYNEQFF.

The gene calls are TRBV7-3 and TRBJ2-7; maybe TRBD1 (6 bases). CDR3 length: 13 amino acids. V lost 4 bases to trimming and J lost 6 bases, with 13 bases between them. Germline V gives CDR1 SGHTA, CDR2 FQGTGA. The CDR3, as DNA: TGTGCCAGCAGCTCAGGTGGACAGTCCGAGCAGTACTTC. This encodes CASSSGGQSEQYF.

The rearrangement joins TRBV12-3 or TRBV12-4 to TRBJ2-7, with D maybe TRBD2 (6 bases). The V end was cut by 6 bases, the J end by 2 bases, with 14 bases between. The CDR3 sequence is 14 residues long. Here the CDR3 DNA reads TGTGCCAGCAGCCGCTTCCGGGGGACCTACGAGCAGTACTTC. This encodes CASSRFRGTYEQYF.

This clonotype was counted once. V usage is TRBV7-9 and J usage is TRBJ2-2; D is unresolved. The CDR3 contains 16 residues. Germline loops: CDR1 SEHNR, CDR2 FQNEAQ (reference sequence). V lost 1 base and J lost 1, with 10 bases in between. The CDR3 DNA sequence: TGTGCCAGCAGCTTAGACTTAACTTTGAACACCGGGGAGCTGTTTTTT. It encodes CASSLDLTLNTGELFF.

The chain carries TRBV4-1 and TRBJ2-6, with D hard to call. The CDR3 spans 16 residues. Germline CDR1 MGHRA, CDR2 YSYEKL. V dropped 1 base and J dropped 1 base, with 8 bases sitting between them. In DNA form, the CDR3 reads TGCGCCAGCAGCCAAGTATTTGGGTCTGGGGCCAACGTCCTGACTTTC. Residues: CASSQVFGSGANVLTF.

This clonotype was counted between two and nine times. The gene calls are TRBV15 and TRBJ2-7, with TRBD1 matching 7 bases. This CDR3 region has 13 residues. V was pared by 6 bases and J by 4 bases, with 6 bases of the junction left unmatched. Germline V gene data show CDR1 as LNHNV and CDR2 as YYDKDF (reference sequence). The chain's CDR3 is CATRSPTGYEQYF. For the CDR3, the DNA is TGTGCCACCAGGAGCCCGACAGGGTACGAGCAGTACTTC.

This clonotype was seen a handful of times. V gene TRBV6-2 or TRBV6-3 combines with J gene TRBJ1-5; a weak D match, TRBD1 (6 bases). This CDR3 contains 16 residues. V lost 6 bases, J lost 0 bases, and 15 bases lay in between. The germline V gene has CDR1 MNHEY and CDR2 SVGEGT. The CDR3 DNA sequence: TGTGCCAGCAGATCCCTCAGGGGACCTAGCAATCAGCCCCAGCATTTT. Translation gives CASRSLRGPSNQPQHF.

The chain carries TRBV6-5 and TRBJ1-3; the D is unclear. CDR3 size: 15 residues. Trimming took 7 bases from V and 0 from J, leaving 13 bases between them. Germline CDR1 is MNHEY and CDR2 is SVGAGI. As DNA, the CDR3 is TGTGCCAGCAAAGTCGACCATCTCTCTGGAAACACCATATATTTT. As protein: CASKVDHLSGNTIYF.

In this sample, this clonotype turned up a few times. CDR3 amino acids: CASRDGPYEQYF. The CDR3 region has the DNA TGTGCCAGCAGGGACGGACCCTACGAGCAGTACTTC. V and J are TRBV13 and TRBJ2-7; D ambiguous. This CDR3 contains 12 residues. CDR1 PRHDT and CDR2 FYEKMQ come from the germline V gene (reference sequence). With 6 bases removed from V and 2 bases from J, the gap between germline ends came to 8 bases.

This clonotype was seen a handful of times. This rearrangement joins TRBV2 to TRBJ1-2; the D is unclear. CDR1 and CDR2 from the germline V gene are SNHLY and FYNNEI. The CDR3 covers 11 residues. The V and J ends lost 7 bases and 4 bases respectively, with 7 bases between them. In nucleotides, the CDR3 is TGTGCCAGCATCCGGACCTATGGCTACACCTTC. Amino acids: CASIRTYGYTF.

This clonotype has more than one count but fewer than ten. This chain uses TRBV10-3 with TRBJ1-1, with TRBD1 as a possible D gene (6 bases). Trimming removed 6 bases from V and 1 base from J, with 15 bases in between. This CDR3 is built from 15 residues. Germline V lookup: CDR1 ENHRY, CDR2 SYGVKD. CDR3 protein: CAIRGDTYWNTEAFF. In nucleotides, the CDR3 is TGTGCCATCAGGGGGGACACCTATTGGAACACTGAAGCTTTCTTT.

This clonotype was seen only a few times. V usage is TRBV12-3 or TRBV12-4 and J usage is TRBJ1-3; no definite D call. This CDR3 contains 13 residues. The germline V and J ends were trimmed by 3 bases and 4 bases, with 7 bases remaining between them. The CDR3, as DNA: TGTGCCAGCAGTTTGGGAACAGGAAACACCATATATTTT. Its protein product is CASSLGTGNTIYF.

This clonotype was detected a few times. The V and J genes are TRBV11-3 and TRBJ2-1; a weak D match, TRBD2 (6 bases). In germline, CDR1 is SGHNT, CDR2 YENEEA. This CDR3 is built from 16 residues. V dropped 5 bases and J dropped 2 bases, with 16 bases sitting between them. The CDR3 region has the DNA TGTGCCAGCAGCCCAGCCGGGACTCTGCCCTACAATGAGCAGTTCTTC. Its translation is CASSPAGTLPYNEQFF.

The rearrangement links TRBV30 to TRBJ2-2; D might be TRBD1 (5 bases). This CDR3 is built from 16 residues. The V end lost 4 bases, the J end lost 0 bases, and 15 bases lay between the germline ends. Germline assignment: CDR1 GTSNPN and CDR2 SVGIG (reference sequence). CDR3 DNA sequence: TGTGCCTGGAAAAGGGGCAGTATATCGAACACCGGGGAGCTGTTTTTT. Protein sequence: CAWKRGSISNTGELFF. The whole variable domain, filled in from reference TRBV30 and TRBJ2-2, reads SQTIHQWPATLVQPVGSPLSLECTVEGTSNPNLYWYRQAAGRGLQLLFYSVGIGQISSEVPQNLSASRPQDRQFILSSKKLLLSDSGFYLCAWKRGSISNTGELFFGEGSRLTVL.

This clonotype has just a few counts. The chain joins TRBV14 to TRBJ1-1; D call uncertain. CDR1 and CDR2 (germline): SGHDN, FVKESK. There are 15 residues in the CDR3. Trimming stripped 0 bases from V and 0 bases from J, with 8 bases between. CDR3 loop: CASSQDGWMNTEAFF. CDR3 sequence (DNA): TGTGCCAGCAGCCAAGATGGGTGGATGAACACTGAAGCTTTCTTT.